These 22 T cell receptor beta chains originate from one sample sequenced in a study of preoperative IRX-2 immunotherapy in early breast cancer. This table comes from immunoSEQ multiplex PCR, and its TCRdb copy is limited to in-frame clones, with some not included. The table records some 3,400 clones, around 80% of them present only once. This sample's treatment: preoperative locoregional IRX-2 cytokine immunotherapy. Sequencing was performed on tumor tissue, taken after IRX-2 immunotherapy. The receptors come from a human donor with breast cancer.

This clone has a handful of counts. The chain recombines TRBV19 with TRBJ2-5; 7 bases map to TRBD2. The CDR3 totals 14 residues. Germline lookup yields CDR1 LNHDA and CDR2 SQIVND (reference sequence). V shed 5 bases and J 1 base; nucleotides not matched to a gene: 4. CDR3 sequence reads: CASSLIAGQETQYF. The CDR3 nucleotides are TGTGCCAGTAGTCTGATAGCGGGCCAAGAGACCCAGTACTTC. The full variable domain, with the rest looked up from reference TRBV19 and TRBJ2-5, is DGGITQSPKYLFRKEGQNVTLSCEQNLNHDAMYWYRQDPGQGLRLIYYSQIVNDFQKGDIAEGYSVSREKKESFPLTVTSAQKNPTAFYLCASSLIAGQETQYFGPGTRLLVL.

The chain couples TRBV29-1 to TRBJ2-7, with TRBD2 matching 8 bases. From germline, CDR1 is SQVTM and CDR2 ANQGSEA. The length of the CDR3 is 14 residues. V was clipped by 3 bases and J by 2 bases; unmatched bases: 6. The DNA of the CDR3 is TGCAGCGTTGATGGATTAGCGGGGCCCTACGAGCAGTACTTC. It specifies CSVDGLAGPYEQYF.

This chain uses TRBV4-1 with TRBJ2-5, with TRBD2 as a possible D gene (5 bases). V lost 5 bases and J 5 bases, leaving 12 bases between the germline ends. Looked up from germline, CDR1 is MGHRA and CDR2 is YSYEKL. The CDR3 is made up of 13 amino acids. As DNA, the CDR3 is TGCGCCAGCAGCGGGAGAGGGCCGGAGACCCAGTACTTC. This gives the protein CASSGRGPETQYF.

The rearrangement joins TRBV6-8 to TRBJ2-1; tentatively, D is TRBD1 or TRBD2 (5 bases each). This CDR3 is built from 16 residues. CDR1 is MNHGY, CDR2 SAAAGT, per germline. V shed 1 base and J shed 4 bases, with 14 bases lying between them. The CDR3 DNA reads as TGTGCCAGCAGTTACTTCCGGGACCTATGGTACAATGAGCAGTTCTTC. Encoded protein: CASSYFRDLWYNEQFF.

The chain carries TRBV11-3 and TRBJ1-2; maybe TRBD1 (6 bases). Trimming removed 5 bases from V and 6 bases from J, with 19 bases in between. The CDR3 length is 15 residues. Germline-derived CDR1 and CDR2 are SGHNT and YENEEA. DNA for the CDR3: TGTGCCAGCAGCCTGGAGGCGCAGGGGATGAATGGCTACACCTTC. Encoded protein: CASSLEAQGMNGYTF.

The rearrangement links TRBV19 to TRBJ2-7; the D gene is possibly TRBD2 (5 bases). There are 15 residues in the CDR3. V was shortened by 3 bases and J by 5 bases, with 17 bases between the two germline ends. Germline loops: CDR1 LNHDA, CDR2 SQIVND (reference sequence). The CDR3 nucleotides read TGTGCCAGTAGTATTTCGGGGTCGGCCGAGAACGAGCAGTACTTC. The encoded protein is CASSISGSAENEQYF.

The chain couples TRBV2 to TRBJ1-1; possibly TRBD1 for D (5 bases). The CDR3 is 15 residues long. Germline loops: CDR1 SNHLY, CDR2 FYNNEI. Trimming took 6 bases from V and 11 from J, leaving 25 bases between them. The CDR3 DNA reads as TGTGCCAGCAGCTCGCAGGGCACGGGTGCTGAAGGGGCTTTCTTT. Residues: CASSSQGTGAEGAFF. Based on the CDR3 plus reference TRBV2 and TRBJ1-1, the full variable domain is EPEVTQTPSHQVTQMGQEVILRCVPISNHLYFYWYRQILGQKVEFLVSFYNNEISEKSEIFDDQFSVERPDGSNFTLKIRSTKLEDSAMYFCASSSQGTGAEGAFFGQGTRLTVV.

The chain couples TRBV12-5 to TRBJ2-1; 7 nucleotides align to TRBD2. V dropped 4 bases and J dropped 9; count of bases not matched to a gene: 12. CDR3 length: 15 residues. Per germline, CDR1 LGHNT and CDR2 FRNRAP. The CDR3 sequence: CASGSLAAKDSEQFF. CDR3 nucleotides: TGTGCTAGTGGTTCCCTAGCGGCGAAGGATAGTGAGCAGTTCTTC.

V and J are TRBV5-1 and TRBJ1-6; D is unresolved. Between the trimmed V and J ends, which lost 4 bases and 8 bases, there was a span of 19 bases. CDR1 and CDR2 (germline): SGHRS, YFSETQ. The CDR3 has 16 residues. The CDR3, as DNA: TGCGCCAGCAGCCTTAATCCGCCCAGCCTGGATTCACCCCTCCACTTT. It encodes CASSLNPPSLDSPLHF.

In its sample, this clone was seen a few times. This sequence joins TRBV18 and TRBJ2-7; a weak D match, TRBD1 (6 bases). The CDR3 sequence is 15 residues long. Germline V gene data show CDR1 as KGHSH and CDR2 as LQKENI. V was pared by 1 base and J by 1 base, with 11 bases between. The CDR3 is CASSPLGTPSYEQYF. The CDR3 DNA sequence: TGTGCCAGCTCACCACTTGGGACACCGTCCTACGAGCAGTACTTC.

The V and J genes are TRBV19 and TRBJ2-1; the match to TRBD2 covers 11 bases. Germline trimming cut 5 bases from V and 6 bases from J; bases unmatched to any gene: 6. Germline V gene sequence: CDR1 LNHDA, CDR2 SQIVND (reference sequence). This CDR3 contains 15 residues. The CDR3 is CASSVASGRSNEQFF. The CDR3 DNA sequence: TGTGCCAGTAGTGTCGCTAGCGGGAGGAGCAATGAGCAGTTCTTC.

This clone was counted once. The chain combines TRBV6-8 with TRBJ2-7; D possibly matches TRBD1 or TRBD2 (5 bases each). V gave up 10 bases and J gave up 6 bases, with 19 bases separating them. Germline-derived CDR1 and CDR2 are MNHGY and SAAAGT. CDR3 length equals 13 residues. The CDR3: CATTPGAPGEQYF. CDR3 nucleotide sequence: TGTGCCACCACCCCCGGGGCCCCGGGCGAGCAGTACTTC.

The V call is TRBV10-2, the J call TRBJ2-1; 9 bases line up with TRBD1. The germline V gene has CDR1 WSHSY and CDR2 SAAADI. V trimming: 2 bases; J trimming: 7 bases; junction bases outside the gene matches: 9. CDR3 length: 16 amino acids. DNA for the CDR3: TGCGCCAGCAGTGAGCTTTCGGGACAGGGCTCGAATGAGCAGTTCTTC. This translates into CASSELSGQGSNEQFF.

The chain employs TRBV12-5 and TRBJ1-2, with 8 bases lining up with TRBD1. The CDR3 contains 16 residues. Trimming removed 5 bases from V and 4 bases from J; junction bases left unmatched: 12. Germline V gives CDR1 LGHNT, CDR2 FRNRAP. The CDR3 coding sequence is TGTGCTAGTGGTACATTTCCCCAGGACAGGGTCTATGGCTACACCTTC. Its translation is CASGTFPQDRVYGYTF. The variable domain in full, completed from reference TRBV12-5 and TRBJ1-2, reads DARVTQTPRHKVTEMGQEVTMRCQPILGHNTVFWYRQTMMQGLELLAYFRNRAPLDDSGMPKDRFSAEMPDATLATLKIQPSEPRDSAVYFCASGTFPQDRVYGYTFGSGTRLTVV.

This chain joins TRBV14 and TRBJ2-1; 14 bases fit TRBD2. CDR3 length: 15 amino acids. V lost 4 bases, J lost 7 bases, and 3 bases stayed unmatched. The germline gives CDR1 SGHDN, CDR2 FVKESK. Written as DNA, the CDR3 is TGTGCCAGCAGCCGGACTAGCGGGAGGCGGAATGAGCAGTTCTTC. Translating gives CASSRTSGRRNEQFF. Drawing the rest from reference TRBV14 and TRBJ2-1, the complete variable domain is EAGVTQFPSHSVIEKGQTVTLRCDPISGHDNLYWYRRVMGKEIKFLLHFVKESKQDESGMPNNRFLAERTGGTYSTLKVQPAELEDSGVYFCASSRTSGRRNEQFFGPGTRLTVL.

V is TRBV11-3 and J is TRBJ2-1; TRBD2 matches at 13 bases. In germline, CDR1 is SGHNT, CDR2 YENEEA. The V segment lost 5 bases and the J segment 2 bases; nucleotides outside the gene matches: 9. The CDR3 has 18 amino acids. The CDR3 here is CASSPGTSGNIAYNEQFF. As DNA, the CDR3 is TGTGCCAGCAGCCCCGGGACTAGCGGGAATATTGCCTACAATGAGCAGTTCTTC. Full variable domain (remainder filled in from reference TRBV11-3 and TRBJ2-1): EAGVVQSPRYKIIEKKQPVAFWCNPISGHNTLYWYLQNLGQGPELLIRYENEEAVDDSQLPKDRFSAERLKGVDSTLKIQPAELGDSAVYLCASSPGTSGNIAYNEQFFGPGTRLTVL.

The rearrangement uses TRBV6-8 and TRBJ2-3; D is ambiguous. Germline V gene sequence: CDR1 MNHGY, CDR2 SAAAGT. The V gene lost 5 bases and the J gene lost 3 bases, with 12 bases spanning the gap. The CDR3 has 14 amino acids. The CDR3 sequence: CASSTNLGTDTQYF. The CDR3 bases are TGTGCCAGCAGTACCAACCTAGGGACAGATACGCAGTATTTT.

The V gene is TRBV11-3, the J gene TRBJ2-7; no firm D call. This CDR3 has 14 amino acids. The V end was cut by 7 bases, the J end by 2 bases, with 15 bases between. Per germline, CDR1 SGHNT and CDR2 YENEEA. DNA for the CDR3: TGTGCCAGCACCCCCCCCGACCGTACCTACGAGCAGTACTTC. Translating it yields CASTPPDRTYEQYF.

V is TRBV22-1 and J is TRBJ1-4. TRBV22-1 is termed a pseudogene. The CDR3 is 15 amino acids. This chain's CDR3 is CASSPPAGGQEKLFF. The DNA for the CDR3 is TGTGCCAGCAGTCCTCCCGCGGGAGGACAAGAAAAACTGTTTTTT.

The CDR3 DNA follows: TGTGCCAGCTCACTGAAACGATTGATAGCGGAGTCCTACGAGCAGTACTTC. This translates into CASSLKRLIAESYEQYF. The genes are TRBV18 and TRBJ2-7, with D tentatively TRBD2 (6 bases). This CDR3 is 17 amino acids long. Looked up from germline, CDR1 is KGHSH and CDR2 is LQKENI. V lost 4 bases, J lost 1 base, and 20 bases lay in between.

By its share, this clone is large (0.1 to 1%). The rearrangement uses TRBV6-8 and TRBJ1-4; 9 positions match TRBD1. There are 18 residues in the CDR3. Germline V gene lookup returns CDR1 MNHGY and CDR2 SAAAGT. The ends lost 10 bases at V and 0 bases at J; junction bases unmatched: 15. CDR3 sequence (DNA): TGTGCCATCAGGAAGGACAGGGGAGGGAAGGCAACTAATGAAAAACTGTTTTTT. As protein: CAIRKDRGGKATNEKLFF.

This clone was recorded a few times. The chain links TRBV14 to TRBJ2-2; D is undetermined. CDR3 length equals 14 residues. Germline CDR1 SGHDN, CDR2 FVKESK. V was pared by 6 bases and J by 5 bases, with 13 bases between. The CDR3 sequence: CASSLASLTGELFF. The CDR3 coding sequence is TGTGCCAGCAGTTTGGCCAGCCTGACCGGGGAGCTGTTTTTT.